This is a list of T cell receptor beta chains from one sample in a study of blood T cell repertoires in COVID-19. This table comes from immunoSEQ multiplex PCR, and its TCRdb copy is limited to in-frame clones, with some not included. Seen here are nearly 45,000 clones, 75% to 90% observed once, and the top ten hold approximately 20%. Sequencing was performed on peripheral blood. These receptors all come from a woman of 80 years or more in a cohort sampled during active or convalescent COVID-19. The CDR3 runs from the conserved cysteine through the conserved F or W. Each record gives: V gene, D gene, J gene, clone size, CDR3 protein, CDR3 DNA. D genes are given only for firm matches. The size field is filled for only some rows; it gives once, few, many or a size class.

v_gene: TRBV28
d_gene: TRBD2
j_gene: TRBJ2-7
abundance: -
CDR3aa: CASSPPWEGPYEQYF
CDR3nt: TGTGCCAGCAGCCCCCCCTGGGAGGGCCCCTACGAGCAGTACTTC

v_gene: TRBV19
d_gene: -
j_gene: TRBJ2-3
abundance: -
CDR3aa: CASSIKSLTDTQYF
CDR3nt: TGTGCCAGTAGTATCAAGAGTCTCACAGATACGCAGTATTTT

v_gene: TRBV5-4
d_gene: TRBD2
j_gene: TRBJ2-5
abundance: -
CDR3aa: CASSFGGTSAGEETQYF
CDR3nt: TGTGCCAGCAGCTTTGGAGGGACTAGCGCGGGAGAGGAGACCCAGTACTTC

v_gene: TRBV29-1
d_gene: TRBD2
j_gene: TRBJ2-1
abundance: -
CDR3aa: CSVEVGGRISEQFF
CDR3nt: TGCAGCGTAGAGGTGGGCGGGAGAATCAGTGAGCAGTTCTTC

v_gene: TRBV30
d_gene: TRBD1
j_gene: TRBJ2-7
abundance: -
CDR3aa: CAWSLGQGASYEQYF
CDR3nt: TGTGCCTGGAGTCTCGGACAGGGGGCTTCTTACGAGCAGTACTTC

v_gene: TRBV6-5
d_gene: -
j_gene: TRBJ1-2
abundance: large
CDR3aa: CASSSGGDGYTF
CDR3nt: TGTGCCAGCAGTTCGGGGGGCGATGGCTACACCTTC

v_gene: TRBV5-6
d_gene: TRBD1
j_gene: TRBJ1-4
abundance: -
CDR3aa: CASSPPPGQTTNEKLFF
CDR3nt: TGTGCCAGCAGCCCACCCCCGGGACAGACAACTAATGAAAAACTGTTTTTT

v_gene: TRBV30
d_gene: TRBD2
j_gene: TRBJ2-5
abundance: -
CDR3aa: CAWGLAGSQETQYF
CDR3nt: TGTGCCTGGGGACTAGCGGGAAGTCAAGAGACCCAGTACTTC

v_gene: TRBV5-1
d_gene: TRBD2
j_gene: TRBJ2-7
abundance: -
CDR3aa: CASSKNWGGDEQYF
CDR3nt: TGCGCCAGCAGTAAGAACTGGGGAGGGGACGAGCAGTACTTC

v_gene: TRBV9
d_gene: -
j_gene: TRBJ2-7
abundance: once
CDR3aa: CASSGDKDYEQYF
CDR3nt: TGTGCCAGCAGCGGGGACAAGGACTACGAGCAGTACTTC

v_gene: TRBV5-1
d_gene: -
j_gene: TRBJ2-7
abundance: once
CDR3aa: CASSLEGQGGYEQYF
CDR3nt: TGCGCCAGTAGCTTGGAAGGCCAGGGCGGCTACGAGCAGTACTTC

v_gene: TRBV5-5
d_gene: -
j_gene: TRBJ2-2
abundance: -
CDR3aa: CASSFSPGRWNTGELFF
CDR3nt: TGTGCCAGCAGCTTCAGTCCAGGGCGGTGGAACACCGGGGAGCTGTTTTTT

v_gene: TRBV18
d_gene: -
j_gene: TRBJ2-3
abundance: once
CDR3aa: CASSQTISTDTQYF
CDR3nt: TGTGCCAGCTCGCAGACAATTAGCACAGATACGCAGTATTTT

v_gene: TRBV4-3
d_gene: TRBD2
j_gene: TRBJ2-1
abundance: -
CDR3aa: CASSQGILAGGYNEQFF
CDR3nt: TGCGCCAGCAGCCAAGGGATACTAGCGGGCGGGTACAATGAGCAGTTCTTC

v_gene: TRBV7-9
d_gene: -
j_gene: TRBJ2-2
abundance: few
CDR3aa: CASSLGTNTGELFF
CDR3nt: TGTGCCAGCAGCCTCGGGACGAACACCGGGGAGCTGTTTTTT

v_gene: TRBV11-3
d_gene: -
j_gene: TRBJ2-5
abundance: -
CDR3aa: CASSKTGPETQYF
CDR3nt: TGTGCCAGCAGCAAAACAGGGCCCGAGACCCAGTACTTC

v_gene: TRBV24-1
d_gene: TRBD2
j_gene: TRBJ2-3
abundance: -
CDR3aa: CATSDFTSGYTDTQYF
CDR3nt: TGTGCCACCAGTGATTTCACTAGCGGATACACAGATACGCAGTATTTT

v_gene: TRBV7-8
d_gene: TRBD2
j_gene: TRBJ2-5
abundance: -
CDR3aa: CASSPTSPLVQETQYF
CDR3nt: TGTGCCAGCAGCCCGACTAGCCCCCTGGTACAAGAGACCCAGTACTTC

v_gene: TRBV10-3
d_gene: TRBD1
j_gene: TRBJ1-1
abundance: -
CDR3aa: CATRQGADTEAFF
CDR3nt: TGTGCCACCCGACAGGGGGCGGACACTGAAGCTTTCTTT

v_gene: TRBV27
d_gene: TRBD2
j_gene: TRBJ2-1
abundance: -
CDR3aa: CASNPRASGSGEQFF
CDR3nt: TGTGCCAGCAACCCTCGGGCTAGCGGGAGTGGAGAGCAGTTCTTC

v_gene: TRBV6-5
d_gene: -
j_gene: TRBJ2-3
abundance: -
CDR3aa: CASDRLADTQYF
CDR3nt: TGTGCCAGTGACAGGCTCGCAGATACGCAGTATTTT

v_gene: TRBV7-2
d_gene: TRBD1
j_gene: TRBJ2-1
abundance: -
CDR3aa: CASSSQGAGTYNEQFF
CDR3nt: TGTGCCAGCAGCTCCCAGGGGGCGGGGACTTACAATGAGCAGTTCTTC

v_gene: TRBV6-6
d_gene: -
j_gene: TRBJ1-2
abundance: -
CDR3aa: CASTQRGERNYGYTF
CDR3nt: TGTGCCAGCACCCAGAGAGGAGAACGGAACTATGGCTACACCTTC